The 30 T cell receptor beta chains in this list originate from one sample, sequenced in a study of CD8+CD57+ T cells in acquired aplastic anemia. Genomic DNA, the template, was used for profiling of the TCR beta VDJ and CDR3. TCRdb recomputed calls from the reads with MiXCR, one row per CDR3 protein. Of 400,000 to 500,000 distinct CDR3 sequences listed, 55% to 70% are singletons. Sequencing was carried out using sorted CD4+, CD8+, or CD8+CD57+ T cells (not recorded which) from PBMCs. Source of these receptors: a human donor in good health, serving as a control.

This rearrangement joins TRBV9 to TRBJ2-2; D not certain. V shed 1 base and J shed 0 bases, with 7 bases lying between them. There are 15 residues in the CDR3. Germline lookup yields CDR1 SGDLS and CDR2 YYNGEE. This CDR3 is CASSVQDTNTGELFF. CDR3 coding DNA: TGTGCCAGCAGCGTACAAGATACGAACACCGGGGAGCTGTTTTTT.

This chain uses TRBV11-2 with TRBJ1-1; unclear D gene. The CDR3 is 15 amino acids. Germline V gene sequence: CDR1 SGHAT, CDR2 FQNNGV. The germline V and J ends were trimmed by 2 bases and 1 base, with 11 bases remaining between them. This CDR3 reads CASSLSGRGNTEAFF. In DNA, the CDR3 is TGTGCCAGCAGCTTAAGCGGCCGGGGGAACACTGAAGCTTTCTTT.

This clonotype was seen at least ten times. The rearrangement links TRBV3-1 to TRBJ2-7; D is possibly TRBD1 (6 bases). The ends were cut back, 2 bases at V and 2 bases at J, with 10 bases in the middle. The CDR3 is 14 amino acids. Germline V gene data show CDR1 as LGHDT and CDR2 as YNNKEL (reference sequence). The CDR3: CASSQRAGAYEQYF. Here the CDR3 DNA reads TGTGCCAGCAGCCAAAGGGCAGGGGCCTACGAGCAGTACTTC.

A note on this clonotype: A junction end diverges from the germline sequence, so it may reflect a read error. The chain links TRBV7-9 to TRBJ1-6; the D is unclear. The germline V gene has CDR1 SEHNR and CDR2 FQNEAQ (reference sequence). The CDR3 runs to 14 residues. The CDR3 reads CASSFSTAQSPLHF. DNA for the CDR3: TGTGCCAGCAGCTTTTCGACGGCCCAATCACCCCTGCACTTT.

The V call is TRBV10-3, the J call TRBJ1-3, with D perhaps TRBD1 (6 bases). CDR3 length equals 16 residues. Trimming shortened V by 3 bases and J by 0 bases, and 12 bases separated the two germline ends. Germline V gene sequence: CDR1 ENHRY, CDR2 SYGVKD. In DNA form, the CDR3 reads TGTGCCATCAGTGACCCCGGGACACGCTCTGGAAACACCATATATTTT. Protein product: CAISDPGTRSGNTIYF.

This clonotype has at least ten counts. The chain combines TRBV6-1 with TRBJ1-2, with unresolved D. The CDR3 extends over 14 amino acids. Germline assignment: CDR1 MNHNS and CDR2 SASEGT. The V and J ends lost 2 bases and 0 bases respectively, with 7 bases between them. CDR3 protein: CASSEMSTNYGYTF. The CDR3 region has the DNA TGTGCCAGCAGTGAAATGTCAACTAACTATGGCTACACCTTC.

Of note for this clonotype: This may be a read error, as it is one base from a much larger clone. The J gene is TRBJ1-1, the V gene TRBV12-5; 8 positions agree with TRBD1. Germline V lookup: CDR1 LGHNT, CDR2 FRNRAP. This CDR3 is built from 16 residues. The V gene end was trimmed by 0 bases and the J gene end by 1 base; junction bases not matched to a gene: 4. CDR3: CASGLVGGTGNTEAFF. The CDR3 bases are TGTGCTAGTGGTTTGGTAGGTGGGACAGGGAACACTGAAGCTTTCTTT.

The genes are TRBV11-2 and TRBJ2-3; 7 bases fit TRBD1. The germline CDR1 and CDR2 sequences are SGHAT and FQNNGV. V dropped 0 bases and J dropped 3; count of bases not matched to a gene: 0. The CDR3 is 14 residues long. The CDR3 nucleotides are TGTGCCAGCAGCTTAGAGGACAGGACAGATACGCAGTATTTT. This encodes CASSLEDRTDTQYF.

The rearrangement uses TRBV7-2 and TRBJ1-6, with 9 bases that match TRBD1. There are 15 residues in the CDR3. V shed 1 base and J 9 bases; nucleotides not matched to a gene: 4. CDR1 and CDR2 (germline): SGHTA, FQGNSA. Here the CDR3 reads CASSLERQGGSPLHF. CDR3 in DNA: TGTGCCAGCAGCTTAGAAAGACAGGGGGGTTCACCCCTCCACTTT.

The chain links TRBV6-1 to TRBJ2-5; 8 bases match TRBD2. The germline V gene has CDR1 MNHNS and CDR2 SASEGT. This CDR3 is 17 amino acids long. J gave up 3 bases and V 10 bases, and 19 bases lay outside the gene matches. The CDR3 reads CAIREGGTSGRKETQYF. In nucleotides, the CDR3 is TGTGCCATCAGGGAAGGGGGGACTAGTGGGAGGAAAGAGACCCAGTACTTC.

The V gene is TRBV5-1, the J gene TRBJ1-1; TRBD1 is a possible D gene (6 bases). The V and J ends lost 7 bases and 3 bases respectively, with 16 bases between them. There are 14 residues in the CDR3. CDR1 is SGHRS, CDR2 YFSETQ, per germline. The CDR3 reads CASGFRGGDTEAFF. DNA for the CDR3: TGCGCCAGCGGTTTTAGGGGGGGGGACACTGAAGCTTTCTTT. Using reference TRBV5-1 and TRBJ1-1 for the parts outside the CDR3, the full variable domain is KAGVTQTPRYLIKTRGQQVTLSCSPISGHRSVSWYQQTPGQGLQFLFEYFSETQRNKGNFPGRFSGRQFSNSRSEMNVSTLELGDSALYLCASGFRGGDTEAFFGQGTRLTVV.

To note about this clonotype: The DNA is left out, because the CDR3 cannot be placed on it with certainty; the CDR3 is given as TCRdb lists it. This chain joins TRBV19 and TRBJ1-5; TRBD1 is taken as the D call from the table, unchecked against the DNA. The CDR3 region is 17 residues in length, termini included. Germline loops: CDR1 LNHDA, CDR2 SQIVND (reference sequence). The CDR3 is CASSNVGANQPHHFGDF.

This clonotype appeared many times. The genes are TRBV20-1 and TRBJ2-7, with 9 nucleotides matching TRBD1. This CDR3 has 15 residues. Trimming removed 6 bases from V and 4 bases from J; junction bases left unmatched: 13. Germline V gene lookup returns CDR1 DFQATT and CDR2 SNEGSKA (reference sequence). This CDR3 is CSAERDRVGLYEQYF. CDR3 nucleotides: TGCAGTGCGGAGCGGGACAGGGTAGGGCTTTACGAGCAGTACTTC.

The CDR3 nucleotides read TGTGCCAGCAGCAAGGTTACAGGGGTTACATCTACGCAGCACTTT. Its translation is CASSKVTGVTSTQHF. This chain uses TRBV7-2 with TRBJ1-6; 7 bases match TRBD1. This CDR3 region has 15 residues. The V and J ends lost 5 bases and 19 bases, in that order; junction bases with no gene match: 20. The germline V gene has CDR1 SGHTA and CDR2 FQGNSA.

V usage is TRBV15 and J usage is TRBJ1-1; no firm D call. This CDR3 contains 8 residues. The germline CDR1 and CDR2 sequences are LNHNV and YYDKDF (reference sequence). V shed 0 bases and J shed 13 bases, with 0 bases lying between them. CDR3 nucleotides: TGTGCCACCAGCAGAGATTTCTTT. Its protein is CATSRDFF.

Note on this clonotype: Since no conserved phenylalanine or tryptophan closes the CDR3, a read error is the likely cause. The DNA is left out, because the CDR3 cannot be placed on it with certainty; the CDR3 is given as TCRdb lists it. This chain connects TRBV29-1 to TRBJ1-2. The CDR3 numbers 13 amino acids, ends counted. Per the germline V gene, CDR1 is SQVTM and CDR2 is ANQGSEA. The CDR3 loop is CSVQEPAARTYSS.

This clonotype was recorded many times. This CDR3 is CASSVRGGSYNEQFF. The CDR3 DNA reads as TGTGCCAGCAGTGTAAGGGGAGGCTCCTACAATGAGCAGTTCTTC. The gene calls are TRBV2 and TRBJ2-1; D may be TRBD2 (6 bases). Germline V gives CDR1 SNHLY, CDR2 FYNNEI. This CDR3 spans 15 amino acids. V was cut by 4 bases and J by 0 bases, with 10 bases left in between. The full variable domain, completed using reference TRBV2 and TRBJ2-1, is EPEVTQTPSHQVTQMGQEVILRCVPISNHLYFYWYRQILGQKVEFLVSFYNNEISEKSEIFDDQFSVERPDGSNFTLKIRSTKLEDSAMYFCASSVRGGSYNEQFFGPGTRLTVL.

This clonotype was picked up a small number of times. This chain connects TRBV25-1 to TRBJ2-3; D might be TRBD1 (5 bases). The germline V gene has CDR1 MGHDK and CDR2 SYGVNS. The V and J ends lost 6 bases and 1 base respectively, with 11 bases between them. The CDR3 spans 14 residues. CDR3 sequence reads: CASSLGRGTDTQYF. CDR3 coding DNA: TGTGCCAGCAGCTTAGGCAGGGGCACAGATACGCAGTATTTT.

This clonotype has a handful of counts. The junction does not match germline at one end; this may be a read error. The genes are TRBV20-1 and TRBJ2-3, with TRBD1 matching 8 bases. Germline CDR1 is DFQATT and CDR2 is SNEGSKA (reference sequence). The CDR3 covers 10 residues. The DNA of the CDR3 is TGCAGTGCTATCACAGGGGGAAACGTCTTT. Protein product: CSAITGGNVF.

The V call is TRBV9, the J call TRBJ2-7, with D maybe TRBD2 (5 bases). V was shortened by 3 bases and J by 4 bases, with 14 bases between the two germline ends. The germline CDR1 and CDR2 sequences are SGDLS and YYNGEE. This CDR3 contains 14 residues. The DNA for the CDR3 is TGTGCCAGCAGCGAAGAGGGCGATGAGTACGAGCAGTACTTC. It codes for CASSEEGDEYEQYF.

A word on this clonotype: This may come from a read error, since a much larger clone is one base off. The chain is built from TRBV30 and TRBJ2-7; D is ambiguous. CDR3 length equals 13 residues. Germline V gives CDR1 GTSNPN, CDR2 SVGIG (reference sequence). CDR3 DNA sequence: TGTGCACTGGGGAAAAGGCAGACCTACGAGCAGTACTTC. Its translation is CALGKRQTYEQYF. Full variable domain (missing parts from reference TRBV30 and TRBJ2-7): SQTIHQWPATLVQPVGSPLSLECTVEGTSNPNLYWYRQAAGRGLQLLFYSVGIGQISSEVPQNLSASRPQDRQFILSSKKLLLSDSGFYLCALGKRQTYEQYFGPGTRLTVT.

J is TRBJ2-1 and V is TRBV19; tentatively, D is TRBD2 (6 bases). Germline lookup yields CDR1 LNHDA and CDR2 SQIVND (reference sequence). This CDR3 spans 15 amino acids. The V end was cut by 5 bases, the J end by 1 base, with 12 bases between. Here the CDR3 reads CASSARDCSYNEQFF. In DNA, the CDR3 is TGTGCCAGTAGTGCCCGGGACTGTTCCTACAATGAGCAGTTCTTC. Looking up the rest from reference TRBV19 and TRBJ2-1 gives the full variable domain: DGGITQSPKYLFRKEGQNVTLSCEQNLNHDAMYWYRQDPGQGLRLIYYSQIVNDFQKGDIAEGYSVSREKKESFPLTVTSAQKNPTAFYLCASSARDCSYNEQFFGPGTRLTVL.

This chain joins TRBV29-1 and TRBJ2-3; 7 positions agree with TRBD2. The CDR3 contains 15 residues. Germline lookup yields CDR1 SQVTM and CDR2 ANQGSEA. V was pared by 6 bases and J by 6 bases, with 15 bases of the junction left unmatched. The CDR3 spells CSVSRTRVLGDTQYF. The CDR3 DNA sequence: TGCAGCGTCTCCCGGACTAGAGTTTTGGGCGATACGCAGTATTTT.

This clonotype was counted a few times. The V and J genes are TRBV19 and TRBJ2-7; possible D gene TRBD2, 5 bases. This CDR3 contains 14 residues. Trimming left V 10 bases short and J 0 bases short, with 16 bases between. Germline CDR1 and CDR2: LNHDA and SQIVND (reference sequence). CDR3 residues: CATRVLSSSYEQYF. CDR3 nucleotide sequence: TGTGCCACGCGGGTTCTTTCGAGCTCCTACGAGCAGTACTTC.

The chain has TRBV20-1 and TRBJ2-1, with a tentative D call TRBD1 (6 bases). CDR3 length: 14 amino acids. Germline V gene lookup returns CDR1 DFQATT and CDR2 SNEGSKA (reference sequence). CDR3 bases: TGCAGCCACAGGGAATCCCTTAATGAGCATGAGCAGTTCTTC. This encodes CSHRESLNEHEQFF.

V gene TRBV30 combines with J gene TRBJ2-5, with 8 bases aligning to TRBD2. CDR3 length equals 14 residues. CDR1 and CDR2 (germline): GTSNPN, SVGIG (reference sequence). Unmatched junction bases numbered 5, after V lost 3 bases and J lost 2 bases. As DNA, the CDR3 is TGTGCCTGGAGCCACGGGGGGGATCAAGAGACCCAGTACTTC. It translates to CAWSHGGDQETQYF.

This clonotype was observed a handful of times. V is TRBV2 and J is TRBJ1-2; D might be TRBD1 (5 bases). V lost 6 bases and J lost 14, with 22 bases in between. There are 13 residues in the CDR3. The germline gives CDR1 SNHLY, CDR2 FYNNEI. CDR3 residues: CASSPQQALWGTF. CDR3 bases: TGTGCCAGCAGCCCCCAACAGGCTCTATGGGGGACCTTC.

This CDR3 is CASSSDMDIHEQYF. Here the CDR3 DNA reads TGCGCCAGCAGCTCCGACATGGACATTCACGAGCAGTACTTC. This rearrangement joins TRBV5-1 to TRBJ2-7, with a tentative D call TRBD1 (5 bases). V lost 3 bases to trimming and J lost 5 bases, with 15 bases between them. The CDR3 totals 14 residues. CDR1 and CDR2 from the germline V gene are SGHRS and YFSETQ.

The sample holds many counts of this clonotype. This chain uses TRBV20-1 with TRBJ1-5; TRBD1 aligns across 11 bases. The germline V gene has CDR1 DFQATT and CDR2 SNEGSKA (reference sequence). Trimming at V came to 6 bases and at J to 3 bases, leaving 4 bases not matched to a gene. The CDR3 runs 14 residues. CDR3 bases: TGCAGTGCAGAGGACAGGGGGCCCAATCAGCCCCAGCATTTT. It translates to CSAEDRGPNQPQHF.

This clonotype has just one count. The genes are TRBV7-2 and TRBJ2-7; D not resolved. The CDR3 consists of 16 residues. Trimming removed 1 base from V and 10 bases from J, with 23 bases in between. Germline values: CDR1 SGHTA, CDR2 FQGNSA. The DNA for the CDR3 is TGTGCCAGCAGCTTAGTTCACCGAGCCCAGCCCCACCATCAGTACTTC. Its protein is CASSLVHRAQPHHQYF. Together with reference TRBV7-2 and TRBJ2-7, the CDR3 gives the full variable domain: GAGVSQSPSNKVTEKGKDVELRCDPISGHTALYWYRQSLGQGLEFLIYFQGNSAPDKSGLPSDRFSAERTGGSVSTLTIQRTQQEDSAVYLCASSLVHRAQPHHQYFGPGTRLTVT.